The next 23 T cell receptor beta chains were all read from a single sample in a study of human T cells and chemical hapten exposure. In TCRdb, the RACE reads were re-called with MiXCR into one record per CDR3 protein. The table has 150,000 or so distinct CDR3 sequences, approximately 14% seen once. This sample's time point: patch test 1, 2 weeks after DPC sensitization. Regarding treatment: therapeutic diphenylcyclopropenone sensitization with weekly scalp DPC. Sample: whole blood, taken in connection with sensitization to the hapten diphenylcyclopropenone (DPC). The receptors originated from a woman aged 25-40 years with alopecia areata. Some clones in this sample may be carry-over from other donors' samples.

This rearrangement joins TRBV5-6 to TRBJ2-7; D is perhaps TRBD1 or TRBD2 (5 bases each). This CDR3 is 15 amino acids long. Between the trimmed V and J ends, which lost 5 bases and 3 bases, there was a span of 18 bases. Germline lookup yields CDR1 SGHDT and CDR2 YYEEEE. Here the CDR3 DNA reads TGTGCCAGCAGTACTCCGGGACGTGAATACTACGAGCAGTACTTC. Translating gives CASSTPGREYYEQYF.

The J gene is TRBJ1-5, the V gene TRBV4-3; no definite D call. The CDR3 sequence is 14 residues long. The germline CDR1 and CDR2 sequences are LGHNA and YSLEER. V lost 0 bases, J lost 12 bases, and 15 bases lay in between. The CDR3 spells CASSQDRRQRNQHF. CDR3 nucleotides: TGCGCCAGCAGCCAAGATCGGCGTCAAAGGAACCAGCATTTT.

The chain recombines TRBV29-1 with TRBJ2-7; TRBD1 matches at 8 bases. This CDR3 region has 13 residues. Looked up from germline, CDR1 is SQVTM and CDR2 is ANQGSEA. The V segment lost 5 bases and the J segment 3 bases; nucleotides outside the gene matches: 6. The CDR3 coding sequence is TGCAGCGTTACCGGGACAGGAAACTACGAGCAGTACTTC. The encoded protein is CSVTGTGNYEQYF.

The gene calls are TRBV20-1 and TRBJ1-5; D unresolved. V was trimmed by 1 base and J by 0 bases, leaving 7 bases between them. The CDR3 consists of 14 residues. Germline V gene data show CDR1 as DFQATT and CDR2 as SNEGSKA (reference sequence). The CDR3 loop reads CSARVDYSNQPQHF. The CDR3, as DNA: TGCAGTGCTAGAGTGGACTATAGCAATCAGCCCCAGCATTTT.

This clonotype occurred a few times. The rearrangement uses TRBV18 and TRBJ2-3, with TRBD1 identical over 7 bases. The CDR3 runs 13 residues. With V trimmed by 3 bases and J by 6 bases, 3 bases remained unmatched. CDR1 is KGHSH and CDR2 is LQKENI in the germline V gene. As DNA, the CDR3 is TGTGCCAGCTCACCCCAGGGGGTGGATACGCAGTATTTT. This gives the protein CASSPQGVDTQYF.

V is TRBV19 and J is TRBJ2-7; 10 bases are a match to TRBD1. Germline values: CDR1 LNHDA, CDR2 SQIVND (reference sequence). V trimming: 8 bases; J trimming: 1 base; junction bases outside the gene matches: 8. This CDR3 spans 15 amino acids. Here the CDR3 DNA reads TGTGCCAGTTCTCATGGGACAGGGGCTTCCTACGAGCAGTACTTC. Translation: CASSHGTGASYEQYF.

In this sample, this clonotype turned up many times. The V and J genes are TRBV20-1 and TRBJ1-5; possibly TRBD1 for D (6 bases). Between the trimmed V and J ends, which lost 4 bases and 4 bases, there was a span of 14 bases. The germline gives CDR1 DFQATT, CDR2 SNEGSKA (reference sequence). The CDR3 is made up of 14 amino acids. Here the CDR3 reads CSAKPTGPNQPQHF. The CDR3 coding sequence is TGCAGTGCTAAGCCGACAGGTCCGAATCAGCCCCAGCATTTT.

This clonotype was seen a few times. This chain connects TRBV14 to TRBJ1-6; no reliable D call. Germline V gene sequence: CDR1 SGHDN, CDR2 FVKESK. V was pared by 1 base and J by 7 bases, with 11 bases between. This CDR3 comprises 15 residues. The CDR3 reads CASSQVRGENSPLHF. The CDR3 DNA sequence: TGTGCCAGCAGCCAAGTCCGGGGAGAAAATTCACCCCTCCACTTT. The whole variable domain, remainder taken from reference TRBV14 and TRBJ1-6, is EAGVTQFPSHSVIEKGQTVTLRCDPISGHDNLYWYRRVMGKEIKFLLHFVKESKQDESGMPNNRFLAERTGGTYSTLKVQPAELEDSGVYFCASSQVRGENSPLHFGNGTRLTVT.

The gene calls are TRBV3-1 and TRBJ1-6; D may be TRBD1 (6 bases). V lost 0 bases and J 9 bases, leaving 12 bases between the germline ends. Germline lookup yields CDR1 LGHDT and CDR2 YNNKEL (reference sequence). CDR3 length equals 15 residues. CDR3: CASSQEAGAGSPLHF. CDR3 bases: TGTGCCAGCAGCCAAGAAGCGGGGGCAGGTTCACCCCTCCACTTT.

CDR3 sequence reads: CASSYTGTSGDSSYNEQFF. In DNA form, the CDR3 reads TGTGCCAGCAGCTACACCGGGACTAGCGGGGACAGCTCCTACAATGAGCAGTTCTTC. V gene TRBV12-1 combines with J gene TRBJ2-1; whether TRBD2, the table's D call, matches the DNA was not checked. TRBV12-1 is classified as a pseudogene. The CDR3 loop spans 19 amino acids.

CDR3 residues: CSVRTQLNTEAFF. In DNA form, the CDR3 reads TGCAGCGTCCGGACTCAGTTGAACACTGAAGCTTTCTTT. This chain connects TRBV29-1 to TRBJ1-1; D remains ambiguous. V lost 6 bases to trimming and J lost 0 bases, with 11 bases between them. The CDR3 is 13 amino acids. The V gene's germline CDR1 is SQVTM and CDR2 ANQGSEA.

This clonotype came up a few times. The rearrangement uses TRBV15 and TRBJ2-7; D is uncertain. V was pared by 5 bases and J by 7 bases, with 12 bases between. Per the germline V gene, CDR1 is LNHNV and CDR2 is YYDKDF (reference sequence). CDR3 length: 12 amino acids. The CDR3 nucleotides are TGTGCCACCAGCTCCAGGATCGGGGAGCAGTACTTC. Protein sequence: CATSSRIGEQYF. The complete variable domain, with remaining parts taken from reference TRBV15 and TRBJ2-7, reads DAMVIQNPRYQVTQFGKPVTLSCSQTLNHNVMYWYQQKSSQAPKLLFHYYDKDFNNEADTPDNFQSRRPNTSFCFLDIRSPGLGDTAMYLCATSSRIGEQYFGPGTRLTVT.

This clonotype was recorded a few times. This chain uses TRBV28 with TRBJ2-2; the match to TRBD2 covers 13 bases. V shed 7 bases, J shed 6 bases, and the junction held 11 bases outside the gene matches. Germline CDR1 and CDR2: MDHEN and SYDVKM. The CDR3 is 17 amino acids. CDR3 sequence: CASISAGTSGISGELFF. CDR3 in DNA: TGTGCCAGCATCTCTGCCGGGACTAGCGGGATTTCCGGGGAGCTGTTTTTT.

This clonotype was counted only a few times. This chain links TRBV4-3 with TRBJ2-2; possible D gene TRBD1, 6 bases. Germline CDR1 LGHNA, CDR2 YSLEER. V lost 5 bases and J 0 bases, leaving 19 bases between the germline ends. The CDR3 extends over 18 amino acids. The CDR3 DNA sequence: TGCGCCAGCAGCAGCCAGTCACCGGGACACGCGAACACCGGGGAGCTGTTTTTT. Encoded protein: CASSSQSPGHANTGELFF.

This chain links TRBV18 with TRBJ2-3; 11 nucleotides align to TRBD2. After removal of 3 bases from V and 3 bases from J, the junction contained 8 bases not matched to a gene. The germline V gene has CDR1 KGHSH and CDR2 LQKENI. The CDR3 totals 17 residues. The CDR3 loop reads CASSPRGSGRATDTQYF. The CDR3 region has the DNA TGTGCCAGCTCACCCCGTGGTAGCGGGAGGGCGACAGATACGCAGTATTTT.

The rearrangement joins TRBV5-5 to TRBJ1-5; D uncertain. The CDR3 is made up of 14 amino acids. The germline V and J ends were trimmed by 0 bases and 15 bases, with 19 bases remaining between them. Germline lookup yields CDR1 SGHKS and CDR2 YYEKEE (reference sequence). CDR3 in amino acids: CASSLGSGVRVPHF. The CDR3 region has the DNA TGTGCCAGCAGCTTGGGGAGCGGGGTCCGGGTCCCGCATTTT.

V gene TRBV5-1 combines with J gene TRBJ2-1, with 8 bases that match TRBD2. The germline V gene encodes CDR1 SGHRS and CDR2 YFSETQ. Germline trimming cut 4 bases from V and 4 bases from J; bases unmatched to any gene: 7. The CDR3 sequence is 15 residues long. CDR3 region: CASSPAGAPYNEQFF. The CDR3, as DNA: TGCGCCAGCAGCCCAGCGGGGGCCCCTTACAATGAGCAGTTCTTC. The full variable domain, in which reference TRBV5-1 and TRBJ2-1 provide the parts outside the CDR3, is KAGVTQTPRYLIKTRGQQVTLSCSPISGHRSVSWYQQTPGQGLQFLFEYFSETQRNKGNFPGRFSGRQFSNSRSEMNVSTLELGDSALYLCASSPAGAPYNEQFFGPGTRLTVL.

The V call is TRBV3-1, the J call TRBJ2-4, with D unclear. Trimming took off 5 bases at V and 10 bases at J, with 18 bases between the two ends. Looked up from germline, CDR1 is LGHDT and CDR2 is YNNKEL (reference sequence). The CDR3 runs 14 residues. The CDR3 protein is CASSARTSLGIQYF. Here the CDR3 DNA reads TGTGCCAGCAGCGCAAGGACCTCACTTGGGATTCAGTACTTC.

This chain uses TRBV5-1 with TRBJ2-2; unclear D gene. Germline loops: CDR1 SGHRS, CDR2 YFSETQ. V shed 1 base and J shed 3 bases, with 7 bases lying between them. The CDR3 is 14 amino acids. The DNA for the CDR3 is TGCGCCAGCAGCTTGTTTGGGGACACCGGGGAGCTGTTTTTT. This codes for CASSLFGDTGELFF.

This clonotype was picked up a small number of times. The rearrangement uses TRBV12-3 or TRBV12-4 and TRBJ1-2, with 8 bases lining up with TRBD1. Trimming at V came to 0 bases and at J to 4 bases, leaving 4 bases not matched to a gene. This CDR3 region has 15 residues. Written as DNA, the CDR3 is TGTGCCAGCAGTTTAGCCAGGACAGGGTTCTATGGCTACACCTTC. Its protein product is CASSLARTGFYGYTF.

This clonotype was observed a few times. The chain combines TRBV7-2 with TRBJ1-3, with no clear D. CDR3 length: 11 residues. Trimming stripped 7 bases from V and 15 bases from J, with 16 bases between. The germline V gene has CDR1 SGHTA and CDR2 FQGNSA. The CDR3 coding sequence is TGTGCCAGCACCCCTCTCCGGGGAACATATTTT. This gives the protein CASTPLRGTYF.

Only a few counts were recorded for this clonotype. CDR3 sequence (DNA): TGTGCCAGCAGTTACGGTCCAAAGGACACGTCTTACTACGAGCAGTACTTC. It specifies CASSYGPKDTSYYEQYF. The chain couples TRBV6-2 or TRBV6-3 to TRBJ2-7, with D perhaps matching TRBD1 (5 bases). This CDR3 has 17 residues. V was cut by 2 bases and J by 3 bases, with 20 bases left in between. Germline V gives CDR1 MNHEY, CDR2 SVGEGT.

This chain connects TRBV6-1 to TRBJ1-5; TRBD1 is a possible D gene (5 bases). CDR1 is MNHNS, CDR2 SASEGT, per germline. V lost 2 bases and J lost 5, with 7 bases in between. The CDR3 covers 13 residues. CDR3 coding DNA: TGTGCCAGCAGTGAATTGGGGGATCAGCCCCAGCATTTT. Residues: CASSELGDQPQHF.